This TCR beta chain is drawn from a study of blood T cell repertoires in COVID-19. Study overall: COVID-19 samples, acute and convalescent, were from the United States, Italy and Spain. Nucleic acid was either cDNA or gDNA, and it came from T cells, B-cell-depleted T cells, or PBMCs.

This clone was detected a few times. The germline V gene has CDR1 MDHEN and CDR2 SYDVKM. Trimming took off 8 bases at V and 4 bases at J, with 6 bases between the two ends. The CDR3 loop spans 11 amino acids. In the original processing: Amplification of reference gene primers was used by the study to estimate nucleated cell counts. Clones were read by immunoSEQ multiplex PCR, and TCRdb kept only the in-frame ones, dropping some. V, J and clone size are taken as reported in that table, and D and trimming were inferred from the DNA itself. The sample includes over 65,000 clones, roughly 89% of them seen just once.

The source of this sequence is a man in his fifties or sixties with active or convalescent COVID-19. Input material: peripheral blood. This sequence joins TRBV28 and TRBJ1-3; no definite D call. Here the CDR3 reads CASLGGNTIYF. Here the CDR3 DNA reads TGTGCCAGCCTAGGAGGAAACACCATATATTTT.